These T cell receptor beta chains were read from a single sample in a study of blood T cells in healthy people across ages. TCRdb reprocessed the 5' RACE reads via MiXCR and lists one record per CDR3 protein. The repertoire holds fewer than 750,000 distinct CDR3 sequences, with around 50% as singletons. Sequencing input: blood. Source of these receptors: a woman of 80 years or more in good health. Both conserved end residues are part of each CDR3. D genes are given only for firm matches. Clone size is shown for a subset of rows, as once, few, many or a class of expanded clone.

D,length,J,size,V,CDR3,DNA
-,15,TRBJ1-1,-,TRBV5-1,CASSFLVGGNTEAFF,TGCGCCAGCAGCTTTCTAGTAGGAGGGAACACTGAAGCTTTCTTT
-,11,TRBJ2-1,-,TRBV19,CASSIVGEQFF,TGTGCCAGTAGTATAGTAGGTGAGCAGTTCTTC
-,16,TRBJ2-2,-,TRBV7-2,CASSLASGVAGGELFF,TGTGCCAGCAGCTTAGCCTCGGGAGTGGCTGGCGGGGAGCTGTTTTTT
-,14,TRBJ2-3,many,TRBV5-1,CASSPEWASVAQYF,TGCGCCAGCAGCCCCGAATGGGCTAGCGTGGCGCAGTATTTT
-,14,TRBJ2-5,many,TRBV7-2,CASSPYVREETQYF,TGTGCCAGCAGCCCTTACGTCCGAGAAGAGACCCAGTACTTC
-,15,TRBJ2-3,many,TRBV29-1,CSVGEHRLSTDTQYF,TGCAGCGTTGGTGAACACCGCTTGAGCACAGATACGCAGTATTTT
-,12,TRBJ2-5,-,TRBV6-1,CASNRDQETQYF,TGTGCCAGCAACCGAGACCAAGAGACCCAGTACTTC
TRBD2,18,TRBJ2-3,few,TRBV25-1,CASSESGRERGGPDTQYF,TGTGCCAGCAGTGAATCGGGCCGGGAGCGGGGGGGTCCAGATACGCAGTATTTT
-,15,TRBJ2-1,-,TRBV9,CASSGPRTAYNEQFF,TGTGCCAGCAGCGGACCTCGGACAGCTTACAATGAGCAGTTCTTC
-,15,TRBJ2-5,-,TRBV29-1,CSDPYSHRRQETQYF,TGCAGCGACCCCTATAGCCACCGGCGGCAAGAGACCCAGTACTTC
-,15,TRBJ2-7,-,TRBV6-2/TRBV6-3,CASRFERALSYEQYF,TGTGCCAGCAGGTTCGAGAGGGCCCTCTCCTACGAGCAGTACTTC
-,15,TRBJ2-6,-,TRBV28,CASSHRSSGANVLTF,TGTGCCAGCAGCCACCGGTCGTCTGGGGCCAACGTCCTGACTTTC
-,14,TRBJ2-1,-,TRBV5-1,CASSYRSASSEQFF,TGCGCCAGCAGCTACCGGAGTGCTTCGAGCGAGCAGTTCTTC
TRBD2,16,TRBJ2-3,-,TRBV7-2,CASSLVSGGAGDTQYF,TGTGCCAGCAGCTTAGTCTCCGGGGGGGCAGGGGATACGCAGTATTTT
-,14,TRBJ2-7,-,TRBV7-9,CASSLGVMGGEQYF,TGTGCCAGCAGCTTAGGAGTTATGGGGGGCGAGCAGTACTTC
TRBD2,15,TRBJ2-7,-,TRBV20-1,CSARSPSGSRREQYF,TGCAGTGCTAGGTCCCCTAGCGGGTCTCGCCGCGAGCAGTACTTC
TRBD1,16,TRBJ1-5,-,TRBV7-9,CASSYSDRGLSQPQHF,TGTGCCAGCAGCTACTCAGACAGGGGGCTGAGTCAGCCCCAGCATTTT
-,14,TRBJ2-3,many,TRBV4-2,CASSHMTSTDTQYF,TGTGCCAGCAGCCATATGACCAGCACAGATACGCAGTATTTT
TRBD2,14,TRBJ2-1,many,TRBV7-9,CASSLRGEGSEQFF,TGTGCCAGCAGCTTACGGGGGGAAGGTAGTGAGCAGTTCTTC
-,18,TRBJ2-5,many,TRBV6-1,CASSEEGQSSRGSETQYF,TGTGCCAGCAGTGAGGAAGGGCAATCCTCCAGGGGATCAGAGACCCAGTACTTC
TRBD2,15,TRBJ2-5,many,TRBV20-1,CSAREASGGQETQYF,TGCAGTGCTAGAGAGGCTAGCGGGGGTCAAGAGACCCAGTACTTC
-,14,TRBJ2-5,-,TRBV7-3,CASSSTGARETQYF,TGTGCCAGCAGCTCCACGGGGGCGCGTGAGACCCAGTACTTC
-,15,TRBJ1-1,-,TRBV10-3,CAISEKDGEGTEAFF,TGTGCCATCAGTGAAAAAGACGGTGAAGGGACTGAAGCTTTCTTT
-,15,TRBJ2-1,-,TRBV6-6,CASSHRDQMYNEQFF,TGTGCCAGCAGTCACAGGGACCAGATGTACAATGAGCAGTTCTTC
TRBD1,13,TRBJ2-1,-,TRBV28,CASMGTGIDEQFF,TGTGCCAGCATGGGGACAGGTATCGATGAGCAGTTCTTC
TRBD1,14,TRBJ2-3,-,TRBV10-3,CAIMTGGFSDTQYF,TGTGCCATCATGACAGGGGGCTTTTCGGATACGCAGTATTTT
-,15,TRBJ1-5,-,TRBV12-3/TRBV12-4,CASSFTSLPGMPQHF,TGTGCCAGCAGTTTCACCTCACTCCCGGGCATGCCCCAGCATTTT
TRBD1,14,TRBJ1-2,-,TRBV2,CASTAGQSNHGYTF,TGTGCCAGCACCGCGGGACAGTCTAACCATGGCTACACCTTC
TRBD1,15,TRBJ2-4,many,TRBV18,CASSPGQGSKNIQYF,TGTGCCAGCTCACCGGGACAGGGGTCCAAAAACATTCAGTACTTC
TRBD2,15,TRBJ2-7,many,TRBV18,CASSPKGLPAREQYF,TGTGCCAGCTCACCAAAGGGACTACCCGCTCGCGAGCAGTACTTC
TRBD2,16,TRBJ2-4,many,TRBV6-6,CASRILAGVAKNIQYF,TGTGCCAGCAGGATTCTAGCGGGGGTAGCCAAAAACATTCAGTACTTC
-,17,TRBJ2-1,-,TRBV2,CASGPREWRSGYNEQFF,TGTGCCAGCGGTCCGCGCGAGTGGCGGTCAGGGTACAATGAGCAGTTCTTC
TRBD1,15,TRBJ2-2,-,TRBV5-1,CASSRTGGDTGELFF,TGCGCCAGCAGCAGGACAGGGGGTGACACCGGGGAGCTGTTTTTT
TRBD2,18,TRBJ2-2,-,TRBV9,CASSVGLAGASNTGELFF,TGTGCCAGCAGCGTAGGGTTAGCGGGAGCATCGAACACCGGGGAGCTGTTTTTT
-,15,TRBJ1-2,-,TRBV27,CASSPDTSGNYGYTF,TGTGCCAGCAGCCCAGACACCTCGGGAAACTATGGCTACACCTTC
-,15,TRBJ2-7,-,TRBV6-1,CASSPLGRASDEQYF,TGTGCCAGCAGCCCCCTGGGCAGGGCTAGCGACGAGCAGTACTTC
-,13,TRBJ1-1,few,TRBV6-5,CASSYSRRGDAFF,TGTGCCAGCAGTTACTCGAGGCGGGGGGATGCTTTCTTT
TRBD2,12,TRBJ2-5,-,TRBV6-5,CASSSGLGGVDF,TGTGCCAGCAGTTCGGGACTAGGAGGGGTAGACTTC
-,15,TRBJ2-2,-,TRBV20-1,CSASGWGRGTGELFF,TGCAGTGCTAGTGGTTGGGGGAGAGGAACCGGGGAGCTGTTTTTT
TRBD1,15,TRBJ2-7,-,TRBV5-4,CASRNRDRGLYEQYF,TGTGCCAGCAGAAACCGGGACAGGGGGCTCTATGAGCAGTACTTC
-,18,TRBJ1-2,-,TRBV4-1,CASSQRQPALLGIYGYTF,TGCGCCAGCAGCCAACGACAGCCAGCTCTTCTCGGGATTTATGGCTACACCTTC
-,15,TRBJ2-1,few,TRBV20-1,CSASSGLAGGNEQFF,TGCAGTGCTAGTAGTGGTTTGGCGGGCGGCAATGAGCAGTTCTTC
-,14,TRBJ2-1,few,TRBV6-1,CASGEAGALSEQFF,TGTGCCAGCGGTGAAGCGGGCGCATTATCGGAGCAGTTCTTC
-,13,TRBJ2-3,-,TRBV14,CASSPLRRGTQYF,TGTGCCAGCAGCCCTCTTCGGCGAGGTACGCAGTATTTT
-,14,TRBJ2-1,-,TRBV6-1,CASSTRTRGNEQFF,TGTGCCAGCAGTACCCGGACGAGGGGCAATGAGCAGTTCTTC
-,11,TRBJ1-1,many,TRBV29-1,CSVGASTEAFF,TGCAGCGTTGGGGCGTCAACTGAAGCTTTCTTT
-,16,TRBJ1-6,-,TRBV6-5,CASSYSVSEQNSPLHF,TGTGCCAGCAGTTACTCCGTCTCCGAACAGAATTCACCCCTCCACTTT
TRBD1,13,TRBJ1-2,many,TRBV25-1,CASEGTANYGYTF,TGTGCCAGTGAAGGGACAGCTAACTATGGCTACACCTTC
TRBD2,17,TRBJ2-1,-,TRBV29-1,CSVRGLAGHGVFNEQFF,TGCAGCGTCCGGGGACTAGCGGGTCACGGGGTTTTCAATGAGCAGTTCTTC
-,11,TRBJ1-4,many,TRBV28,CASLLNEKLFF,TGTGCCAGCCTTCTTAATGAAAAACTGTTTTTT
TRBD1,13,TRBJ2-1,many,TRBV10-3,CAIQDRAGNEQFF,TGTGCCATTCAGGACAGGGCGGGCAATGAGCAGTTCTTC
TRBD1,16,TRBJ2-7,-,TRBV12-3/TRBV12-4,CASGRSPGQGITEQYF,TGTGCCAGCGGCAGATCCCCGGGACAGGGTATCACAGAGCAGTACTTC
-,15,TRBJ2-7,few,TRBV3-1,CASSPQRGERDEQYF,TGTGCCAGCAGCCCACAAAGGGGGGAGAGGGACGAGCAGTACTTC
-,12,TRBJ2-1,-,TRBV6-1,CASSGDLTEQFF,TGTGCCAGCAGCGGTGACCTCACCGAGCAGTTCTTC
-,15,TRBJ2-3,few,TRBV7-9,CASSPHRSLADTQYF,TGTGCCAGCAGCCCCCATAGAAGTCTCGCAGATACGCAGTATTTT
TRBD2,17,TRBJ2-7,few,TRBV9,CASSVGASGITSYEQYF,TGTGCCAGCAGCGTAGGAGCTAGCGGGATAACCTCCTACGAGCAGTACTTC
-,15,TRBJ2-7,-,TRBV2,CASSESSGNAYEQYF,TGTGCCAGCAGTGAATCCAGCGGAAACGCCTACGAGCAGTACTTC
-,14,TRBJ1-1,-,TRBV20-1,CSGGRNPRDTGAFF,TGCAGTGGGGGAAGGAACCCGCGCGACACTGGAGCTTTCTTT
TRBD1,15,TRBJ2-5,-,TRBV15,CATSRDTGVQETQYF,TGTGCCACCAGCAGAGATACAGGGGTGCAAGAGACCCAGTACTTC
-,11,TRBJ2-4,-,TRBV20-1,CSALLGREQYF,TGCAGTGCTCTATTGGGAAGGGAGCAGTACTTC